Listed below are T cell receptor beta chains from one sample, sequenced in a study of cytomegalovirus exposure and HLA in healthy donors. The method was immunoSEQ multiplex PCR; TCRdb's version includes in-frame clones alone and lacks a portion of them. Of 140,000 to 150,000 clones in the sample, approximately 82% are singletons; the top ten hold around a tenth. The sample taken for sequencing was PBMCs. The source is a woman aged 55-70 years in good health and CMV-seropositive. The CDR3 runs from the conserved cysteine through the conserved F or W. The D gene is left open where the match is weak. Size tells how often a clone was seen (once, few, many) or the class of an expanded clone, and some rows leave it out.

>NA|NA|TRBJ2-2|TRBV27
TGTGCCAGCAGTTTAGCGGGGGCTGGCGGGGAGCTGTTTTTT
CASSLAGAGGELFF
>NA|NA|TRBJ2-1|TRBV4-3
TGCGCCAGCAGCCAAGGGTTTCTCCGGGGTTCCTACAATGAGCAGTTCTTC
CASSQGFLRGSYNEQFF
>TRBD1|NA|TRBJ1-2|TRBV28
TGTGCCAGCAGGGACAGGGCTAACTATGGCTACACCTTC
CASRDRANYGYTF
>NA|NA|TRBJ2-7|TRBV19
TGTGCCAGTAGTCGTCGGGGGGCGGCTAGCGGTTCCTACGAGCAGTACTTC
CASSRRGAASGSYEQYF
>NA|NA|TRBJ2-7|TRBV6-5
TGTGCCAGCAGTTACTCGGGCAGGACTTCATACGAGCAGTACTTC
CASSYSGRTSYEQYF
>NA|NA|TRBJ2-1|TRBV9
TGTGCCAGCAGCTTCATAAGAGACAGCCTGCCTAGGAAGGATGAGCAGTTCTTC
CASSFIRDSLPRKDEQFF
>NA|once|TRBJ1-5|TRBV19
TGTGCCAGTAGTATAGGCCTGGGACAAACCCAGCCCCAGCATTTT
CASSIGLGQTQPQHF
>TRBD2|NA|TRBJ2-7|TRBV9
TGTGCCAGCAGCGTATCTAGCGGGAGTTTCGAGCAGTACTTC
CASSVSSGSFEQYF
>TRBD2|few|TRBJ2-1|TRBV19
TGTGCCAGTAGTCAGGGGACTAGCGGATACAATGAGCAGTTCTTC
CASSQGTSGYNEQFF
>TRBD1|NA|TRBJ2-1|TRBV4-3
TGCGCCAGCAGCCGGATCGGGACAGGGATGAGGGATGAGCAGTTCTTC
CASSRIGTGMRDEQFF
>NA|NA|TRBJ1-5|TRBV7-2
TGTGCCAGCAGCTTAGAAGGGACACTTAATCAGCCCCAGCATTTT
CASSLEGTLNQPQHF
>TRBD1|NA|TRBJ2-3|TRBV7-2
TGTGCCAGCAGCTACCGGGACAGGGAAGGAGATACGCAGTATTTT
CASSYRDREGDTQYF
>TRBD1|NA|TRBJ1-1|TRBV14
TGTGCCAGCAGCCAAGACGGGACAGGCCGTGAAGCTTTCTTT
CASSQDGTGREAFF
>TRBD2|NA|TRBJ2-7|TRBV2
TGTGCCAGCAGTGTCGGGAGGAGCTCCTACGAGCAGTACTTC
CASSVGRSSYEQYF
>NA|NA|TRBJ2-7|TRBV7-2
TGTGCCAGCAGCTTCCCAGGTCGCGACGAGCAGTACTTC
CASSFPGRDEQYF
>NA|NA|TRBJ1-3|TRBV18
TGTGCCAGCTCACCCAGGGGTTTGGCGCCGAACACCATATATTTT
CASSPRGLAPNTIYF